This TCR beta chain was recovered during a study of T cell repertoires in cytomegalovirus infection. Study information: Well-studied HLA-B-restricted epitopes and recently identified HLA-C-restricted epitopes of CMV were both used in the study. Shared public TCR beta signatures pointed to both CMV infection and a matching HLA type.

The study's findings and limits: The ex vivo response showed dominance by HLA-C-restricted CMV-specific TCR beta clonotypes. Carriers of CMV plus the relevant HLA were identified by cumulative public TCR beta family frequency.

A single record per CDR3 protein comes from TCRdb applying MiXCR to the reads. Found here are 450,000 to 650,000 distinct CDR3 sequences, under 45% of them singletons; the top ten hold about half. V was shortened by 1 base and J by 8 bases, with 9 bases between the two germline ends. CDR1 is SGHTA and CDR2 is FQGNSA in the germline V gene. CDR3 length: 13 amino acids. For this clonotype: Its target is not known.

The J gene is TRBJ2-1, the V gene TRBV7-2; D possibly matches TRBD1 or TRBD2 (6 bases each). The sequencing here drew on cultured PBMCs, taken from culture after CMV antigen stimulation. The clonotype comes from a human donor in good health (CMV status not recorded). Some clones in this sample may be carry-over from other donors' samples. CDR3 region: CASSLVGGYEQFF. CDR3 DNA: TGTGCCAGCAGCTTAGTAGGGGGGTATGAGCAGTTCTTC.